This TCR beta chain was sequenced for a study of T-cell memory formation after mild COVID-19. The study's findings and limits: The study found contracting CD4+ clones mainly in CM and EM and contracting CD8+ clones in EMRA.

This clonotype was observed at least ten times. What it binds is not known. MiXCR was run by TCRdb on the 5' RACE reads, yielding one entry per CDR3 protein. The sample gives about 600,000 distinct CDR3 sequences, 20% to 25% of which show up once; about 8.4% is in the top ten. Sequencing was done on a sample of PBMCs or a T cell subset sorted from them (not recorded which). The receptor's source is an adult woman who had mild COVID-19 (a few samples of this study predate the infection). Cell type and time point are not known.

CDR3: CASSPGTLESWQHF. CDR3 nucleotide sequence: TGTGCCAGCAGTCCCGGGACACTGGAATCATGGCAGCATTTT. V and J are TRBV12-3 or TRBV12-4 and TRBJ1-5; maybe TRBD1 (6 bases). V was shortened by 5 bases and J by 13 bases, with 21 bases between the two germline ends. This CDR3 has 14 amino acids.